What follows describes a single T cell receptor beta chain. Antigen specificity is unknown. The sample belongs to a study of blood T cells in healthy people across ages. Whole-study results and caveats: Any conclusive comparison of naive versus antigen-experienced cells was prevented by using unsorted PBMCs.

Primed by a sample-barcoded 5' primer and a J-beta primer mix, a second PCR proceeded for roughly 7 to 12 cycles. TCRdb reanalysed the 5' RACE reads using MiXCR and keeps one entry per CDR3 protein. The sample includes about 720,000 distinct CDR3 sequences, 20% to 25% of them seen just once. Input material: blood. This receptor was taken from a man aged 65-85 years in good health.

The CDR3 reads CSASSDRGHYGYTF. CDR3 DNA: TGCAGTGCTTCATCGGACAGGGGGCACTATGGCTACACCTTC. The chain uses TRBV20-1 and TRBJ1-2; TRBD1 matches at 11 bases. V dropped 5 bases and J dropped 3; count of bases not matched to a gene: 5. The CDR3 runs to 14 residues. The germline CDR1 and CDR2 sequences are DFQATT and SNEGSKA (reference sequence).